One T cell receptor (beta chain) is described in this entry. Amplification in unsorted PBMC replicate PCRs started from about 320 ng DNA, which equals 25,000 to 35,000 T cell genomes. Here immunoSEQ multiplex PCR was the method, and the copy in TCRdb shows in-frame clones only, minus some. The sample has about 460,000 clones, 75% to 80% seen once. The data were obtained in a study of shared clonotypes between healthy human individuals. V lost 4 bases and J lost 5, with 14 bases in between. This CDR3 contains 14 residues. CDR1 and CDR2 from the germline V gene are MNHNS and SASEGT. This clonotype was sampled from a woman aged 40-49 years in good health. Some clones in this sample may be carry-over from other donors' samples. What was sequenced was PBMCs. The genes are TRBV6-1 and TRBJ2-5; D perhaps matches TRBD2 (5 bases). CDR3 amino acids: CASSGAGLVETQYF. The DNA for the CDR3 is TGTGCCAGCAGTGGCGCGGGTTTGGTGGAGACCCAGTACTTC.